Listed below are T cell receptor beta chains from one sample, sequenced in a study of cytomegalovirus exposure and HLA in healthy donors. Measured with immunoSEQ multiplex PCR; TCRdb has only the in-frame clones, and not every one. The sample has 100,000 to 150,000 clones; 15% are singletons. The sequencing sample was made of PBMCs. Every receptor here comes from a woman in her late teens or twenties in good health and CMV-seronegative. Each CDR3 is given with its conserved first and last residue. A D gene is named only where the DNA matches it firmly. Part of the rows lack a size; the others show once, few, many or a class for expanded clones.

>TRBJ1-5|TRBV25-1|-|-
TGTGCCAGCAGTGCCGGTGGGGGGGATCAGCCCCAGCATTTT
CASSAGGGDQPQHF
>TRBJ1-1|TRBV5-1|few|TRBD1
TGCGCCAGCAGCTTGACTTTCGGGACAGGGACCGCTGAAGCTTTCTTT
CASSLTFGTGTAEAFF
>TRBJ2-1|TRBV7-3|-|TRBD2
TGTGCCAGCAGCCTCCACCCACTAGCGCTTGGCTCCTACAATGAGCAGTTCTTC
CASSLHPLALGSYNEQFF
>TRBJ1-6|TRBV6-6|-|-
TGTGCCAGCAGTTCCGGTTCACCCCTCCACTTT
CASSSGSPLHF
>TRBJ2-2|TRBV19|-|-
TGTGCCAGTAGACTGAGGGGGAATCCCACCGGGGAGCTGTTTTTT
CASRLRGNPTGELFF
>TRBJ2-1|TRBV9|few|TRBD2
TGTGCCAGCAGCGTAGTTCAGCGGGAGGGCCAAGGAAGCTCCTACAATGAGCAGTTCTTC
CASSVVQREGQGSSYNEQFF
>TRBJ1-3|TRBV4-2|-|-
TGTGCCAGCAGCCAAGATCTAACGGGGAGCTCTGGAAACACCATATATTTT
CASSQDLTGSSGNTIYF
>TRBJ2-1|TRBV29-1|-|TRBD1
TGCAGCGGCGGACAGGGGGGAGGTGTTGAGCAGTTCTTC
CSGGQGGGVEQFF
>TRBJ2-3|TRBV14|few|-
TGTGCCAGCAGCCAAGTGTCACGGCGGGATACGCAGTATTTT
CASSQVSRRDTQYF
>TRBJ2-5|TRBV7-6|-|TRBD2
TGTGCCAGCAGCCTGAGTGGACTAGCGGGTCGAGAGACCCAGTACTTC
CASSLSGLAGRETQYF
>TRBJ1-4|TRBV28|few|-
TGTGCCAGCAGTATCGGACTCTCCTCAACTAATGAAAAACTGTTTTTT
CASSIGLSSTNEKLFF
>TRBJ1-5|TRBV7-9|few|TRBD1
TGTGCCAGCAGCACAGGGACAGTTTCCAATCAGCCCCCGCATTTT
CASSTGTVSNQPPHF
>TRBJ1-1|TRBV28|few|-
TGTGCCAGCTCCGGACACCTCACTGAAGCTTTCTTT
CASSGHLTEAFF
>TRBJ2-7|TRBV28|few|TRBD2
TGTGCCAGCACCCCTAGCGGGTCCCCCTACGAGCAGTACTTC
CASTPSGSPYEQYF
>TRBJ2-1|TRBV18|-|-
TGTGCCAGCTCCCTGGGTACCGGGTATGCCTACAATGAGCAGTTCTTC
CASSLGTGYAYNEQFF
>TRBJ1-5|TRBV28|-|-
TGTGCCAGCCAGACAGGAAACAGACAGCCCCAGCATTTT
CASQTGNRQPQHF
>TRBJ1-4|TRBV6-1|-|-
TGTGCCAGCAGTGAATTTAGTTCCCCGGCAGGGGAAAAACTGTTTTTT
CASSEFSSPAGEKLFF
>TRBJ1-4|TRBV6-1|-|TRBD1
TGTGCCAGCAGTGAGACAGGGGTGGTTGAAAAACTGTTTTTT
CASSETGVVEKLFF
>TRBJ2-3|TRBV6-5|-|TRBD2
TGTGCCAGCAGGCTAGCGGGAGCCGGCACAGATACGCAGTATTTT
CASRLAGAGTDTQYF
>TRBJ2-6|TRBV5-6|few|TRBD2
TGTGCCAGCAGCAAAGAAGGGAGGGGTTCCGGGGCCAACGTCCTGACTTTC
CASSKEGRGSGANVLTF
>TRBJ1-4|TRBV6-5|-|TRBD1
TGTGCCAGCAGTCCGGGACAGGGAGCTGGAAAACTGTTTTTT
CASSPGQGAGKLFF
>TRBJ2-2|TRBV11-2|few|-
TGTGCCAGCAGCTTAGCCGGGAACACCGGGGAGCTGTTTTTT
CASSLAGNTGELFF
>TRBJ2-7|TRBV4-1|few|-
TGCGCCAGCAGCCCGACTAGAGGGGGCGACGAGCAGTACTTC
CASSPTRGGDEQYF
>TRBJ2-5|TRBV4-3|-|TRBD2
TGCGCCAGCAGCCTGTCTTGGCGGGGGGATCAAGAGACCCAGTACTTC
CASSLSWRGDQETQYF
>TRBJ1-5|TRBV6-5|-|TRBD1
TGTGCCAGCAGGGACAGGGGCGATCAGCCCCAGCATTTT
CASRDRGDQPQHF
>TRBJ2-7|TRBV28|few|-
TGTGCCAGCAGTCCCTTTTTTGGCCTCTACGAGCAGTACTTC
CASSPFFGLYEQYF
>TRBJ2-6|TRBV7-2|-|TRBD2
TGTGCCAGCAGCCAATCTAGCGGGGGGACGAGCTCTGGGGCCAACGTCCTGACTTTC
CASSQSSGGTSSGANVLTF
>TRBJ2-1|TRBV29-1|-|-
TGCAGCGTTGAAATTGTGACTAGGTCCTACAATGAGCAGTTCTTC
CSVEIVTRSYNEQFF
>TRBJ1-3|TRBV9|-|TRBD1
TGTGCCAGCAGCACGAGTCAGGGGGCGCGGGACACCATATATTTT
CASSTSQGARDTIYF
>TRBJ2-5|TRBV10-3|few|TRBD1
TGTGCCATCAGTGAGTCGACCGGGACAGGGGCCGAAGAGACCCAGTACTTC
CAISESTGTGAEETQYF
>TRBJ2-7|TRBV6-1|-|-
TGTGCCAGCACAGGGCAGGTCTACGAGCAGTACTTC
CASTGQVYEQYF
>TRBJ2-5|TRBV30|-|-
TGTGCCTGCTCCCCGGGTGGGACCCAGTACTTC
CACSPGGTQYF
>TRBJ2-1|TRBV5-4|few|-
TGTGCCAGCAGCGCGAGCGGGTCCTACAATGAGCAGTTCTTC
CASSASGSYNEQFF